The 3 T cell receptor beta chains given below trace back to one sample, sequenced in a study of cytomegalovirus exposure and HLA in healthy donors. Libraries were prepared by immunoSEQ multiplex PCR; TCRdb keeps only in-frame clonotypes and omits some of them. The table has about 150,000 clones, 87% seen once. Sequences were obtained from PBMCs. These receptors were collected from a man between 18 and 35 years old in good health and CMV-seropositive.

The rearrangement links TRBV4-1 to TRBJ1-2; 8 nucleotides match TRBD1. The V segment lost 3 bases and the J segment 3 bases; nucleotides outside the gene matches: 9. There are 16 residues in the CDR3. Germline assignment: CDR1 MGHRA and CDR2 YSYEKL. This chain's CDR3 is CASSQGGQAQDYGYTF. The CDR3 region has the DNA TGCGCCAGCAGCCAGGGGGGACAGGCGCAGGACTATGGCTACACCTTC.

The chain combines TRBV2 with TRBJ2-7, with D perhaps TRBD1 (6 bases). Trimming left V 10 bases short and J 2 bases short, with 21 bases between. CDR1 and CDR2 (germline): SNHLY, FYNNEI. This CDR3 is built from 15 residues. The CDR3 DNA is TGTGCCATCCTTGTAATGGGACAAAGACCCTACGAGCAGTACTTC. Protein sequence: CAILVMGQRPYEQYF. Complete variable domain (other parts from reference TRBV2 and TRBJ2-7): EPEVTQTPSHQVTQMGQEVILRCVPISNHLYFYWYRQILGQKVEFLVSFYNNEISEKSEIFDDQFSVERPDGSNFTLKIRSTKLEDSAMYFCAILVMGQRPYEQYFGPGTRLTVT.

The chain employs TRBV5-1 and TRBJ1-1, with D uncertain. The CDR3 covers 17 residues. V shed 4 bases and J shed 1 base, with 20 bases lying between them. Germline CDR1 SGHRS, CDR2 YFSETQ. The CDR3 sequence: CASSPPQFGLPNTEAFF. DNA for the CDR3: TGCGCCAGCAGCCCGCCTCAATTCGGACTCCCGAACACTGAAGCTTTCTTT.